This T cell receptor (beta chain) was recovered during a study of regulatory T cells in long-lasting Graves disease. As for the study in general: The study enrolled newly diagnosed Graves' patients on antithyroid drugs under 3 months. Study-level results: Persistent cases favored TRBV28, TRBJ1-2 and TRBJ2-5. Persistent patients shared 2,741 public clonotypes among themselves. Newly diagnosed patients shared fewer, at more than 850.

Time point of the sample: newly diagnosed GD, antithyroid drugs for less than 3 months. PBMC RNA served as the TCR library source. According to the study, TCR beta libraries were built with iRepertoire HTBI primers and CDR3-region Arm-PCR. TCRdb analysed the multiplex PCR reads with MiXCR anew, one entry per CDR3 protein. Counted here are hundreds of thousands of distinct CDR3 sequences, roughly 16% occurring once; the ten biggest clones make up 25%. There are a few counts of this clonotype. The target antigen is unknown. There are 13 residues in the CDR3. Trimming stripped 1 base from V and 6 bases from J, with 7 bases between. CDR1 is SGHRS and CDR2 is YFSETQ in the germline V gene. The sample also formed part of further work on T cells in Graves' hyperthyroidism and ophthalmopathy. As that study records: The HTBI primer set was used in a first-round RT-PCR of the TCR CDR3.

Sequencing was performed on peripheral blood mononuclear cells (PBMCs), taken at new diagnosis, from a patient treated with antithyroid drugs. The receptor was derived from a woman aged 35-65 years with Graves disease. This chain connects TRBV5-1 to TRBJ2-2; no clear D gene. CDR3 DNA sequence: TGCGCCAGCAGCTTGAACCGGGCCGGGGAGCTGTTTTTT. Encoded protein: CASSLNRAGELFF.